There are many counts of the clone carrying this TCR beta chain. As yet, its antigen is unknown. This specimen comes from a study of CD8 T cells in ankylosing spondylitis. The CDR3 has 13 amino acids. V gave up 3 bases and J gave up 5 bases, with 10 bases separating them. Looked up from germline, CDR1 is ENHRY and CDR2 is SYGVKD. Quantitative 5'-RACE with molecular barcodes was used to make the TCR beta libraries. TCRdb re-derived calls from the 5' RACE reads in MiXCR, one entry per CDR3 protein. The sample consists of about 440,000 distinct CDR3 sequences, under 20% of them appearing once. Notes on the study in general: Ankylosing spondylitis blood seemed to carry a telltale TCR beta motif made of fewer than 10 highly homologous variants.

The source material was blood, either unsorted or a sorted T cell fraction (not recorded which). V gene TRBV10-3 combines with J gene TRBJ1-2, with a weak D call TRBD1 (6 bases). The source is a male donor with ankylosing spondylitis. The CDR3, as DNA: TGTGCCATCAGTGACGGGCAGGGGTATGGCTACACCTTC. As protein: CAISDGQGYGYTF.